The TCR beta chain under discussion was sequenced for a study of T cell responses to AZD1222 COVID-19 vaccine. Sequenced by immunoSEQ multiplex PCR; TCRdb stores in-frame clones only, minus some. The sample records fewer than 150,000 clones, 90% being singletons. Of note for this clone: The antigen is undetermined.

Study outcomes and limitations: Just six AZD1222 recipients were seropositive at baseline. Nearly half of spike-specific TCRs reportedly target variant regions that are unmutated in the B.1.351 and B.1.1.7 variants. Sampled repertoires all dated from after the peak T cell response.

Trimming shortened V by 5 bases and J by 8 bases, and 21 bases separated the two germline ends. CDR3 length equals 15 residues. Germline assignment: CDR1 SGHDN and CDR2 FVKESK. V usage is TRBV14 and J usage is TRBJ1-2; D possibly corresponds to TRBD1 (6 bases). This sequence was found in an adult in good health. The specimen comprised peripheral blood, sampled on day 0 of AZD1222 vaccination. CDR3 amino acids: CASSGYRVQVEGYTF. The CDR3 DNA is TGTGCCAGCAGCGGCTACAGGGTTCAGGTGGAGGGCTACACCTTC.